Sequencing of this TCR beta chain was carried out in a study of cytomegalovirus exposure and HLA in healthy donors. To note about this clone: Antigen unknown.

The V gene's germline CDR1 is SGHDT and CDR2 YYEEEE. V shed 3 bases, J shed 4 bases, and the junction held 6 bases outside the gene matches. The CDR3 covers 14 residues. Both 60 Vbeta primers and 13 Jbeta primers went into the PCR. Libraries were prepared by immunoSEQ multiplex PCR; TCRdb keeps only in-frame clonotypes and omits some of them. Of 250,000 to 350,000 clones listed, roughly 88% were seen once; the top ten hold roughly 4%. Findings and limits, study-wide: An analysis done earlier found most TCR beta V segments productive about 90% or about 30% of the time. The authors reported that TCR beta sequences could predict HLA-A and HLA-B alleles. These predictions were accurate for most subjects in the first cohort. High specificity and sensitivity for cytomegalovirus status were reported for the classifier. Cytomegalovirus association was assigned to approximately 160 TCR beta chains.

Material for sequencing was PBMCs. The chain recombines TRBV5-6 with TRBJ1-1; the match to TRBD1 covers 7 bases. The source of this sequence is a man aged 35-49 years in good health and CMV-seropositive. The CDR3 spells CASSSDRDFTEAFF. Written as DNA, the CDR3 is TGTGCCAGCAGCTCCGACAGGGACTTCACTGAAGCTTTCTTT.